Below are 11 T cell receptor beta chains sequenced from a single sample in a study of T cells in Graves' hyperthyroidism and ophthalmopathy (dated by TCRdb to between 2017 and 2020). Preparation of the library involved multiplex PCR. Sequencing took place on an Illumina HiSeq 2000. Amplification of TCR beta CDR3 regions was carried out from RNA transcripts. For the first round of RT-PCR on the TCR CDR3, the HTBI primer set was used together with the Qiagen OneStep RT-PCR kit. TCRdb passed the public sequencing reads through fastp at Q25 and MiXCR, retaining productive beta sequences. A single entry per CDR3 protein holds the most common genes and DNA from its merged rows. The sample has under 350,000 distinct CDR3 sequences on record, 20% to 25% of them singletons. 50% of the sample is taken by the ten largest. The sequenced material came from blood. Receptors originate from a woman aged 45-59 years with Graves' hyperthyroidism.

The CDR3 is CASSQTSGRSYEQYF. The DNA for the CDR3 is TGTGCCAGCAGCCAGACTAGCGGGAGAAGCTACGAGCAGTACTTC. The J gene is TRBJ2-7, the V gene TRBV12-3 or TRBV12-4, with 12 bases identical to TRBD2. The CDR3 contains 15 residues. V trimming: 6 bases; J trimming: 3 bases; junction bases outside the gene matches: 6.

This clonotype has ten or more counts. This sequence joins TRBV5-1 and TRBJ2-3, with TRBD1 matching 9 bases. CDR3 size: 17 residues. CDR1 is SGHRS and CDR2 is YFSETQ in the germline V gene. J lost 1 base, V lost 3 bases, and 9 bases had no gene match. The CDR3 region is CASSSTRDREGTDTQYF. The CDR3 DNA reads TGCGCCAGCAGCTCAACCCGGGACAGGGAAGGCACAGATACGCAGTATTTT. Full variable domain (missing parts from reference TRBV5-1 and TRBJ2-3): KAGVTQTPRYLIKTRGQQVTLSCSPISGHRSVSWYQQTPGQGLQFLFEYFSETQRNKGNFPGRFSGRQFSNSRSEMNVSTLELGDSALYLCASSSTRDREGTDTQYFGPGTRLTVL.

In its sample, this clonotype was seen many times. The genes are TRBV28 and TRBJ2-7; 8 nucleotides agree with TRBD1. The length of the CDR3 is 13 residues. Per the germline V gene, CDR1 is MDHEN and CDR2 is SYDVKM. The trim removed 8 bases at V and 6 bases at J, leaving 9 bases unmatched. The CDR3 DNA reads as TGTGCCAGCTGTGGACAGGGTACATCCGAGCAGTACTTC. It translates to CASCGQGTSEQYF.

A few counts support this clonotype. V and J are TRBV4-2 and TRBJ2-4; D not certain. Trimming cost V 1 base and J 5 bases, with 9 bases left between them. CDR1 and CDR2 from the germline V gene are LGHNA and YNFKEQ. The CDR3 consists of 14 residues. In nucleotides, the CDR3 is TGTGCCAGCAGCCAAGCGAGTTTGGAAAACATTCAGTACTTC. Protein: CASSQASLENIQYF.

V gene TRBV24-1 combines with J gene TRBJ2-1; D might be TRBD1 or TRBD2, each matching 5 bases. CDR1 is KGHDR and CDR2 is SFDVKD in the germline V gene. V gave up 5 bases and J gave up 6 bases, with 16 bases separating them. The CDR3 runs 15 residues. CDR3 DNA sequence: TGTGCCACCAGTGTCGAGGGGCTCTTATGCAATGAGCAGTTCTTC. It is translated as CATSVEGLLCNEQFF.

This clonotype was picked up many times. The chain has TRBV7-8 and TRBJ2-7; 7 positions agree with TRBD1. The CDR3 is 16 residues long. J was trimmed by 6 bases and V by 5 bases; bases with no gene match: 16. Germline V gene data show CDR1 as SGHVS and CDR2 as FQNEAQ. The CDR3 sequence is CASSRLQDRARFEQYF. DNA for the CDR3: TGTGCCAGCAGCCGCCTTCAAGACAGGGCTCGATTCGAGCAGTACTTC.

This clonotype was counted at least ten times. This chain connects TRBV30 to TRBJ2-1; no definite D call. Trimming stripped 4 bases from V and 2 bases from J, with 12 bases between. This CDR3 spans 14 amino acids. Germline V gives CDR1 GTSNPN, CDR2 SVGIG (reference sequence). The CDR3 region has the DNA TGTGCCTGGACACAGCTAGAGGCCTACAATGAGCAGTTCTTC. Encoded protein: CAWTQLEAYNEQFF.

This clonotype was seen many times. This chain joins TRBV30 and TRBJ1-1; no clear D gene. Germline values: CDR1 GTSNPN, CDR2 SVGIG (reference sequence). The CDR3 consists of 12 residues. V was cut by 5 bases and J by 5 bases, with 12 bases left in between. CDR3 sequence: CAWRRRGTEAFF. Written as DNA, the CDR3 is TGTGCCTGGCGCAGGCGAGGAACTGAAGCTTTCTTT.

This clonotype has ten or more counts. CDR3 amino acids: CASSLAEGLSEQYF. CDR3 coding DNA: TGCGCCAGCAGCTTGGCCGAAGGGCTCTCCGAGCAGTACTTC. This sequence joins TRBV5-1 and TRBJ2-7; D gene uncertain. The CDR3 is 14 residues long. The V gene's germline CDR1 is SGHRS and CDR2 YFSETQ. V was trimmed by 0 bases and J by 6 bases, leaving 13 bases between them.

The CDR3 spells CASTFLGSFDTQYF. CDR3 nucleotide sequence: TGTGCCAGCACATTCCTCGGCTCATTCGATACGCAGTATTTT. The chain combines TRBV6-1 with TRBJ2-3; D ambiguous. Germline loops: CDR1 MNHNS, CDR2 SASEGT. V dropped 7 bases and J dropped 6 bases, with 17 bases sitting between them. This CDR3 spans 14 amino acids.

This chain links TRBV19 with TRBJ2-1, with 8 bases matching TRBD1. Germline trimming cut 5 bases from V and 5 bases from J; bases unmatched to any gene: 8. Germline V gene data show CDR1 as LNHDA and CDR2 as SQIVND (reference sequence). The CDR3 sequence is 15 residues long. CDR3 loop: CASSGQGARNNEQFF. The CDR3 DNA reads TGTGCCAGTAGTGGGCAGGGGGCGCGGAACAATGAGCAGTTCTTC.